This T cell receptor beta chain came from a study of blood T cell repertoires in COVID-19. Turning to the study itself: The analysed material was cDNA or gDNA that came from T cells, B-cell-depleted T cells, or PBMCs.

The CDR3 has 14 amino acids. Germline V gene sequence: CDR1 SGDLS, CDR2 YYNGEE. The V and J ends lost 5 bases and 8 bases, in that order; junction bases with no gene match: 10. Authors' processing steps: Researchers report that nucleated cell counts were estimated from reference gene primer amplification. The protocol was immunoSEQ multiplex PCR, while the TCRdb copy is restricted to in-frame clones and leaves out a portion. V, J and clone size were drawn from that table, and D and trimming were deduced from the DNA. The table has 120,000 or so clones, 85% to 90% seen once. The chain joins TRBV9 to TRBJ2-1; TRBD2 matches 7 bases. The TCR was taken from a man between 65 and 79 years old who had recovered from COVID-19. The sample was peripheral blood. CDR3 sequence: CASSGGVPLDEQFF. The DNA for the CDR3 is TGTGCCAGCAGTGGGGGGGTCCCGTTGGATGAGCAGTTCTTC.